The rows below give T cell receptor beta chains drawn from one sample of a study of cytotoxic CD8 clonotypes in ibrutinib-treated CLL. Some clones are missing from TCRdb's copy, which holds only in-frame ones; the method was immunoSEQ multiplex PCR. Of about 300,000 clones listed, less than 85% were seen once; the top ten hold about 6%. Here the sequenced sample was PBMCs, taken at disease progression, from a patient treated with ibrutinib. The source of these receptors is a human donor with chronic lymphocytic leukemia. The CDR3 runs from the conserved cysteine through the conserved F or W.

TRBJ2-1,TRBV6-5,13,CASSWGGTAEQFF
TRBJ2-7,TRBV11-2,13,CASSAGQGSEQYF
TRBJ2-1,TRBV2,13,CASSEVRDAEQFF
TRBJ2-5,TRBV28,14,CASSQRDVQETQYF
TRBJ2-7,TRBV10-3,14,CAISELAGSDEQYF
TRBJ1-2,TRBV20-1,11,CSAEDRVGYTF
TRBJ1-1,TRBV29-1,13,CSAGRGQNTEAFF
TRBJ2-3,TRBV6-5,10,CASSGDTQYF
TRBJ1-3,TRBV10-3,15,CAINEGSSSGNTIYF
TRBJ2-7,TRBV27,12,CASSPQRLPEYF
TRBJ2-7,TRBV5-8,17,CASSQTSGRTSSYEQYF
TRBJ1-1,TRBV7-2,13,CASSFRSNTEAFF
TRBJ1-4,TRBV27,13,CASRDRGIEKLFF
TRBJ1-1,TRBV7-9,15,CASSTISLGSTEAFF
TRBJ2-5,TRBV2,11,CASRGVETQYF
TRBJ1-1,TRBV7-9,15,CASSSPGQGGTEAFF
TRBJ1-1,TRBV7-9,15,CASSFMDISNTEAFF
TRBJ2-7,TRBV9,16,CASSVERTSGSNEQYF
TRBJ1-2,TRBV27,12,CASGPGGLGYTF
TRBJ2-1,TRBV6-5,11,CASSYLSEQFF
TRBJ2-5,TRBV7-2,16,CASSLAGPGQQETQYF
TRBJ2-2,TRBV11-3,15,CASSPQGGVTGELFF
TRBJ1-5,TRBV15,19,CATSRSRAGGANSNQPQHF
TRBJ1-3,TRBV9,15,CASSVDGYRGNTIYF